The 9 T cell receptor beta chains below come from one sample, sequenced in a study of beta chain features in type 1 diabetes. Expressed TCRB transcripts were sequenced because the isolated RNA had all been reverse transcribed beforehand. The repertoire was sequenced with immunoSEQ multiplex PCR; TCRdb's copy has only in-frame clones and lacks some. The repertoire consists of 230,000 or so clones, with 15% to 20% occurring once and the leading ten covering less than 0.09%. Notes on the study in general: Type 1 diabetes patients had moderately but significantly shorter TCRB CDR3s in all four CD4+ subsets.

These receptors are not linked to any known antigen. Sequenced material: naive CD4+ T cells from blood. These receptors all come from a man aged 30 to 45 with type 1 diabetes.

CDR3 nucleotides: TGCGCCAGCAGCCAAGTCCATGGGACGAGCACAGATACGCAGTATTTT. It encodes CASSQVHGTSTDTQYF. V gene TRBV4-1 combines with J gene TRBJ2-3; D might be TRBD1 or TRBD2, each matching 5 bases. The V gene lost 1 base and the J gene lost 0 bases, with 11 bases spanning the gap. CDR1 is MGHRA, CDR2 YSYEKL, per germline. CDR3 length equals 16 residues.

This clone was seen only a few times. V is TRBV6-1 and J is TRBJ2-7, with unresolved D. This CDR3 is 11 amino acids long. V was cut by 0 bases and J by 8 bases, with 5 bases left in between. Germline V gene lookup returns CDR1 MNHNS and CDR2 SASEGT. CDR3 in DNA: TGTGCCAGCAGTGAAGCTACGAAGCAGTACTTC. Its translation is CASSEATKQYF.

The CDR3 loop is CASSAYRKEAFF. The CDR3 region has the DNA TGTGCCAGCAGCGCTTACAGGAAAGAAGCTTTCTTT. V usage is TRBV9 and J usage is TRBJ1-1; perhaps TRBD1 as D (5 bases). This CDR3 has 12 amino acids. The V end was cut by 3 bases, the J end by 8 bases, with 11 bases between. The germline V gene has CDR1 SGDLS and CDR2 YYNGEE.

This chain connects TRBV30 to TRBJ1-1; possible D gene TRBD1, 6 bases. Trimming took off 0 bases at V and 6 bases at J, with 11 bases between the two ends. This CDR3 is 13 amino acids long. Germline CDR1 GTSNPN, CDR2 SVGIG (reference sequence). CDR3 sequence: CAWSVQGLAEAFF. CDR3 nucleotides: TGTGCCTGGAGTGTACAGGGTCTTGCTGAAGCTTTCTTT. Full variable domain (outside the CDR3, taken from reference TRBV30 and TRBJ1-1): SQTIHQWPATLVQPVGSPLSLECTVEGTSNPNLYWYRQAAGRGLQLLFYSVGIGQISSEVPQNLSASRPQDRQFILSSKKLLLSDSGFYLCAWSVQGLAEAFFGQGTRLTVV.

J is TRBJ1-2 and V is TRBV9; unclear D gene. The CDR3 has 15 amino acids. The ends were cut back, 0 bases at V and 4 bases at J, with 13 bases in the middle. Germline-derived CDR1 and CDR2 are SGDLS and YYNGEE. CDR3 sequence reads: CASSVVGRPGYGYTF. The CDR3 DNA reads as TGTGCCAGCAGCGTAGTAGGACGCCCCGGCTATGGCTACACCTTC.

The chain combines TRBV9 with TRBJ2-7, with D hard to call. The CDR3 is made up of 14 amino acids. The V and J ends lost 0 bases and 3 bases respectively, with 10 bases between them. In germline, CDR1 is SGDLS, CDR2 YYNGEE. For the CDR3, the DNA is TGTGCCAGCAGCGTAGGCGCCCCGGGCTACGAGCAGTACTTC. This sequence encodes CASSVGAPGYEQYF.

This clone was detected only a few times. The rearrangement uses TRBV30 and TRBJ2-7; possible D gene TRBD2, 7 bases. The CDR3 contains 15 residues. In germline, CDR1 is GTSNPN, CDR2 SVGIG (reference sequence). The V end lost 2 bases, the J end lost 12 bases, and 26 bases lay between the germline ends. CDR3 protein: CAWSPGGTDIPKGYF. Here the CDR3 DNA reads TGTGCCTGGAGTCCGGGGGGCACGGATATCCCTAAGGGGTACTTC.

This chain joins TRBV11-2 and TRBJ2-1, with D possibly being TRBD1 (6 bases). This CDR3 is 14 amino acids long. The V gene lost 4 bases and the J gene lost 8 bases, with 15 bases spanning the gap. Germline V gives CDR1 SGHAT, CDR2 FQNNGV. This chain's CDR3 is CASSWAGARDEQFF. The DNA of the CDR3 is TGTGCCAGCAGCTGGGCAGGGGCGAGGGATGAGCAGTTCTTC.

This chain uses TRBV7-6 with TRBJ2-2; D remains unclear. The germline V gene has CDR1 SGHVS and CDR2 FNYEAQ. The CDR3 is 12 amino acids. Trimming removed 2 bases from V and 8 bases from J, with 6 bases in between. The chain's CDR3 is CASSLSAGELFF. The CDR3 bases are TGTGCCAGCAGCTTATCAGCGGGGGAGCTGTTTTTT. Based on the CDR3 plus reference TRBV7-6 and TRBJ2-2, the full variable domain is GAGVSQSPRYKVTKRGQDVALRCDPISGHVSLYWYRQALGQGPEFLTYFNYEAQQDKSGLPNDRFSAERPEGSISTLTIQRTEQRDSAMYRCASSLSAGELFFGEGSRLTVL.